The 14 T cell receptor beta chains listed next were all sequenced from one sample in a study of T cells after yellow fever vaccination (dated by TCRdb to the late 2010s). According to the study, the label for this sample's treatment or condition signals: live attenuated yellow fever vaccine strain. Receptor libraries were prepared by 5' RACE. Instrument on record: Illumina HiSeq 2500. TCRdb trimmed the raw reads at Q25, called clones with MiXCR and kept productive beta chains. CDR3 protein duplicates are merged, each entry listing the most common genes and DNA. Recorded for this sample are 450,000 to 650,000 distinct CDR3 sequences; less than 25% of them occurred a single time. The ten most abundant clones make up roughly a sixth of the sample. Sequenced material: PBMCs, taken approximately 22 days after the first yellow fever vaccination. Source of these receptors: a young man who received the YFV17D yellow fever vaccine.

This clonotype was recorded only once. The chain couples TRBV4-1 to TRBJ2-3; TRBD2 aligns across 7 bases. CDR1 MGHRA and CDR2 YSYEKL come from the germline V gene. Trimming removed 2 bases from V and 1 base from J; junction bases left unmatched: 6. This CDR3 region has 16 residues. The CDR3 region is CASSQSFRGGTDTQYF. The CDR3 bases are TGCGCCAGCAGCCAAAGTTTCCGGGGGGGCACAGATACGCAGTATTTT.

This clonotype was picked up a small number of times. In nucleotides, the CDR3 is TGTGCCAGTAGTATAACCGGGACAGGGAGCCGTTTAGGCTCCTACGAGCAGTACTTC. This sequence encodes CASSITGTGSRLGSYEQYF. The rearrangement links TRBV19 to TRBJ2-7; 9 nucleotides agree with TRBD1. From germline, CDR1 is LNHDA and CDR2 SQIVND (reference sequence). CDR3 length equals 19 residues. With 2 bases clipped from V and 0 bases from J, the junction kept 14 bases outside the gene matches.

V gene TRBV18 combines with J gene TRBJ1-2, with D maybe TRBD1 (6 bases). Trimming took 6 bases from V and 0 from J, leaving 17 bases between them. The CDR3 spans 16 residues. The germline gives CDR1 KGHSH, CDR2 LQKENI. CDR3 sequence reads: CASSVDRQVPNYGYTF. The CDR3 nucleotides read TGTGCCAGCTCCGTGGACAGACAAGTTCCTAACTATGGCTACACCTTC.

In this sample, this clonotype turned up a few times. The chain recombines TRBV6-2 or TRBV6-3 with TRBJ1-1; D is perhaps TRBD1 (5 bases). Germline V gene sequence: CDR1 MNHEY, CDR2 SVGEGT. Trimming removed 5 bases from V and 5 bases from J, with 12 bases in between. CDR3 length: 13 amino acids. DNA for the CDR3: TGTGCCAGCAGTATCAGGGTCGGTACTGAAGCTTTCTTT. Translation gives CASSIRVGTEAFF.

The chain employs TRBV7-2 and TRBJ2-7; TRBD1 might be the D (6 bases). Germline V gives CDR1 SGHTA, CDR2 FQGNSA. V gave up 7 bases and J gave up 4 bases, with 14 bases separating them. CDR3 size: 13 residues. The CDR3 nucleotides read TGTGCCAGCACTAGGACAGCGTCTTACGAGCAGTACTTC. Its protein is CASTRTASYEQYF.

The chain recombines TRBV12-3 or TRBV12-4 with TRBJ2-6; D is unresolved. The V gene lost 4 bases and the J gene lost 5 bases, with 3 bases spanning the gap. The CDR3 is 12 amino acids. CDR3 DNA sequence: TGTGCCAGCAGTTCCTGGGCCAACGTCCTGACTTTC. This translates into CASSSWANVLTF.

The sample holds a few counts of this clonotype. This chain connects TRBV19 to TRBJ2-1, with D tentatively TRBD2 (6 bases). The CDR3 contains 17 residues. Trimming cost V 3 bases and J 5 bases, with 20 bases left between them. CDR1 LNHDA and CDR2 SQIVND come from the germline V gene (reference sequence). In nucleotides, the CDR3 is TGTGCCAGTAGTATTGGCTGGGGGGTCACGAGCCACAATGAGCAGTTCTTC. It is translated as CASSIGWGVTSHNEQFF.

This clonotype was observed a few times. The chain joins TRBV20-1 to TRBJ2-7; 7 bases align to TRBD1. Germline V CDR1 and CDR2: DFQATT, SNEGSKA (reference sequence). J was trimmed by 7 bases and V by 4 bases; bases with no gene match: 7. CDR3 size: 12 residues. Here the CDR3 reads CSATWDREEQYF. The CDR3 region has the DNA TGCAGTGCTACCTGGGACAGAGAAGAGCAGTACTTC.

The rearrangement uses TRBV7-2 and TRBJ2-3; 10 bases agree with TRBD2. The V segment lost 3 bases and the J segment 5 bases; nucleotides outside the gene matches: 8. CDR1 and CDR2 from the germline V gene are SGHTA and FQGNSA. CDR3 length equals 16 residues. In nucleotides, the CDR3 is TGTGCCAGCAGCTTCGAGCGGGGGGGTTATGGAGATACGCAGTATTTT. This sequence encodes CASSFERGGYGDTQYF.

The genes are TRBV7-2 and TRBJ2-3; D is unclear. CDR1 is SGHTA, CDR2 FQGNSA, per germline. V was clipped by 5 bases and J by 6 bases, with 12 bases between them. The CDR3 is 13 amino acids. CDR3 bases: TGTGCCAGCAGCCCACCCTCGGCTGATACGCAGTATTTT. It encodes CASSPPSADTQYF.

This chain connects TRBV15 to TRBJ2-3; TRBD2 matches 8 bases. CDR1 and CDR2 (germline): LNHNV, YYDKDF (reference sequence). V dropped 2 bases and J dropped 0; count of bases not matched to a gene: 10. CDR3 length equals 18 residues. The CDR3 DNA sequence: TGTGCCACCAGCAGATATACTTCCCGGGGGGGTAGCACAGATACGCAGTATTTT. This translates into CATSRYTSRGGSTDTQYF.

The CDR3 DNA reads TGCAGTGCTAGTGCGAGCGGGGGACGACAGTTCTTC. This gives the protein CSASASGGRQFF. The chain uses TRBV20-1 and TRBJ2-1; TRBD2 matches 8 bases. This CDR3 is 12 amino acids long. After removal of 3 bases from V and 13 bases from J, the junction contained 8 bases not matched to a gene. Germline-derived CDR1 and CDR2 are DFQATT and SNEGSKA (reference sequence).

This clonotype was seen a handful of times. The junction does not match germline at one end; this may be a read error. This chain uses TRBV7-7 with TRBJ2-1; tentatively, D is TRBD1 (6 bases). The germline CDR1 and CDR2 sequences are SSHAT and FNYEAQ (reference sequence). The CDR3 runs 15 residues. This CDR3 reads CASSSQGFADNEQFF. The CDR3 DNA is TGTGCTAGCAGCTCACAGGGATTCGCGGACAATGAGCAGTTCTTC.

The rearrangement links TRBV7-9 to TRBJ2-5; D tentatively fits TRBD1 or TRBD2 (5 bases each). V was shortened by 5 bases and J by 2 bases, with 15 bases between the two germline ends. The CDR3 is 15 residues long. Germline V gives CDR1 SEHNR, CDR2 FQNEAQ (reference sequence). Here the CDR3 reads CASSQRGTEQETQYF. The CDR3 DNA is TGTGCCAGCAGCCAGAGGGGAACGGAGCAAGAGACCCAGTACTTC.